One and the same sample provided the 11 T cell receptor beta chains below, sequenced in a study of T cell changes during pregnancy in multiple sclerosis. Sequenced by immunoSEQ multiplex PCR; TCRdb stores in-frame clones only, minus some. The table has just under 45,000 clones, about 96% seen once. The sequences come from peripheral blood, collected in the second trimester of pregnancy. These receptors were taken from a female donor with multiple sclerosis, enrolled in a pregnancy study.

This clone ranks as medium-sized. The gene calls are TRBV28 and TRBJ2-4; 8 bases are a match to TRBD1. The CDR3 contains 17 residues. Germline CDR1 MDHEN, CDR2 SYDVKM. V gave up 4 bases and J gave up 8 bases; unmatched junction bases: 16. CDR3 sequence reads: CASSWDPGGQGKDIQYF. CDR3 sequence (DNA): TGTGCCAGCAGTTGGGACCCTGGTGGACAGGGAAAAGACATTCAGTACTTC.

V usage is TRBV5-4 and J usage is TRBJ2-2; 8 positions agree with TRBD2. There are 16 residues in the CDR3. Trimming removed 0 bases from V and 1 base from J; junction bases left unmatched: 2. The germline CDR1 and CDR2 sequences are SGHNT and YYREEE (reference sequence). The DNA for the CDR3 is TGTGCCAGCAGCTTGGATGCGGGAGGGAACACCGGGGAGCTGTTTTTT. Translation: CASSLDAGGNTGELFF.

This sequence joins TRBV27 and TRBJ2-5; 7 bases match TRBD1. Trimming cost V 2 bases and J 5 bases; bases outside gene matches: 8. Germline CDR1 reads MNHEY; CDR2 reads SMNVEV (reference sequence). This CDR3 is built from 15 residues. CDR3 loop: CASSLVDRDGETQYF. As DNA, the CDR3 is TGTGCCAGCAGTTTAGTAGACAGGGACGGGGAGACCCAGTACTTC.

As DNA, the CDR3 is TGTGCCAGTAGTATATTAGCGGGGGGATCATACAATGAGCAGTTCTTC. It is translated as CASSILAGGSYNEQFF. The chain joins TRBV19 to TRBJ2-1, with 10 positions matching TRBD2. Germline lookup yields CDR1 LNHDA and CDR2 SQIVND (reference sequence). The CDR3 loop spans 16 amino acids. V shed 2 bases and J 4 bases; nucleotides not matched to a gene: 5.

This chain links TRBV5-1 with TRBJ2-1, with 7 bases that match TRBD2. Germline V gives CDR1 SGHRS, CDR2 YFSETQ. The J segment lost 4 bases and the V segment lost 5 bases, leaving 0 bases of the junction unmatched. The CDR3 covers 12 residues. CDR3: CASSSGYNEQFF. The CDR3 bases are TGCGCCAGCAGTAGCGGGTACAATGAGCAGTTCTTC.

The chain joins TRBV6-5 to TRBJ2-1; D is unresolved. The V gene lost 6 bases and the J gene lost 6 bases, with 15 bases spanning the gap. The CDR3 runs to 14 residues. The germline gives CDR1 MNHEY, CDR2 SVGAGI. The CDR3 loop reads CASSSSRVGNEQFF. In DNA form, the CDR3 reads TGTGCCAGCAGCTCCTCCCGTGTCGGCAATGAGCAGTTCTTC.

The V and J genes are TRBV28 and TRBJ2-7; D gene uncertain. V lost 8 bases and J lost 7, with 18 bases in between. Germline CDR1 and CDR2: MDHEN and SYDVKM. The CDR3 is 13 amino acids. CDR3 DNA: TGTGCCAGCGAGAAAAACGGCCGGCGGGAGCAGTACTTC. Its protein is CASEKNGRREQYF. Filled out from reference TRBV28 and TRBJ2-7, the complete variable domain reads DVKVTQSSRYLVKRTGEKVFLECVQDMDHENMFWYRQDPGLGLRLIYFSYDVKMKEKGDIPEGYSVSREKKERFSLILESASTNQTSMYLCASEKNGRREQYFGPGTRLTVT.

This chain uses TRBV5-1 with TRBJ2-2, with 7 bases aligning to TRBD2. Germline-derived CDR1 and CDR2 are SGHRS and YFSETQ. The length of the CDR3 is 16 residues. V shed 3 bases, J shed 8 bases, and the junction held 13 bases outside the gene matches. The CDR3, as DNA: TGCGCCAGCAGCTCGGGAGGCTTCCCGGGAGGTGGGGAGCTGTTTTTT. Translation gives CASSSGGFPGGGELFF.

This chain's CDR3 is CASTRTSANGELFF. In DNA form, the CDR3 reads TGTGCCAGCACGAGGACTAGCGCGAACGGGGAGCTGTTTTTT. The J gene is TRBJ2-2, the V gene TRBV2, with 9 nucleotides matching TRBD2. CDR1 and CDR2 from the germline V gene are SNHLY and FYNNEI. The CDR3 length is 14 residues. V trimming: 7 bases; J trimming: 7 bases; junction bases outside the gene matches: 7.

The chain links TRBV27 to TRBJ2-1, with 7 bases identical to TRBD2. Germline-derived CDR1 and CDR2 are MNHEY and SMNVEV (reference sequence). The ends lost 8 bases at V and 7 bases at J; junction bases unmatched: 14. The CDR3 runs 15 residues. This CDR3 reads CASPLGGERRNEQFF. CDR3 sequence (DNA): TGTGCCAGCCCCCTTGGGGGGGAGAGGCGGAATGAGCAGTTCTTC.

The rearrangement joins TRBV10-3 to TRBJ1-1; no definite D call. V lost 10 bases and J lost 4, with 13 bases in between. The CDR3 totals 12 residues. CDR1 and CDR2 from the germline V gene are ENHRY and SYGVKD. CDR3 amino acids: CASRDLGTEAFF. CDR3 in DNA: TGTGCCAGCCGGGATTTGGGCACTGAAGCTTTCTTT.